This TCR beta chain emerged from a study of T cells in tuberculosis. Clones were sequenced by immunoSEQ multiplex PCR, and TCRdb holds only the in-frame ones, with some missing. The sample records tens of thousands of clones, approximately 90% being singletons. Thawed, overnight-rested PBMC were stained with GMM-loaded CD1B tetramer, viability dye and anti-CD3, then sorted. The CD1B tetramers carried C32 glucose monomycolate purified from Rhodococcus equi. The clonotype originates from an adult woman with latent tuberculosis. Material: CD1b-GMM tetramer-negative cells sorted from PBMCs.

CDR3 nucleotide sequence: TGTGCCAGCAGACAAGGTCCCCGCAGGGGCCATTCACCCCTCCACTTT. Its protein product is CASRQGPRRGHSPLHF. The V gene is TRBV7-2, the J gene TRBJ1-6; D might be TRBD1 (6 bases). Deletions cut 6 bases from V and 8 bases from J, with 20 bases between. The CDR3 contains 16 residues. The germline V gene encodes CDR1 SGHTA and CDR2 FQGNSA.